This record covers a single T cell receptor beta chain. What it binds is not known. The sample belongs to a study of T-cell reconstitution after alpha-beta-depleted transplantation in children. The CDR3 totals 15 residues. V was pared by 1 base and J by 4 bases, with 4 bases of the junction left unmatched. Germline assignment: CDR1 SGHTA and CDR2 FQGNSA. Broader study findings: Counts and diversity of T cells one year after transplant came mostly from newly produced T cells.

Preparing the TCRbeta library involved the use of unique molecular identifiers. TCRdb re-derived calls from the PCR reads in MiXCR, one entry per CDR3 protein. Here the sample spans hundreds of thousands of distinct CDR3 sequences, 10% to 15% being singletons. This sequence originates from a male patient between 10 and 17 years old who had a stem cell transplant for acute myeloid leukemia, so the T cells may come from the graft donor. The rearrangement joins TRBV7-2 to TRBJ2-1; 7 bases match TRBD2. The input for sequencing was PBMCs, mostly from graft donor cells, taken 360 days after TCRalphabeta/CD19-depleted stem cell transplant. Written as DNA, the CDR3 is TGTGCCAGCAGCTTAGGGATTAGCGGGTACAATGAGCAGTTCTTC. Its translation: CASSLGISGYNEQFF.